These 15 T cell receptor beta chains share one sample of origin, sequenced in a study of OX40 agonist ivuxolimab in advanced cancers. TCRdb keeps only in-frame clones here, not all; method: immunoSEQ multiplex PCR. This sample carries tens of thousands of clones, 75% to 90% of them seen once, and the ten largest clones take approximately 1%. This specimen consisted of CD4+ or CD8+ T cells sorted from blood, obtained in a trial of the OX40 agonist ivuxolimab. The source of these receptors is an adult with an advanced solid tumor such as melanoma, head and neck, liver or kidney cancer.

The chain is built from TRBV6-6 and TRBJ1-2; D unresolved. The germline V and J ends were trimmed by 6 bases and 0 bases, with 17 bases remaining between them. Per germline, CDR1 MNHNY and CDR2 SVGAGI (reference sequence). The CDR3 totals 16 residues. CDR3 residues: CASSSGPSSANYGYTF. The CDR3, as DNA: TGTGCCAGCAGCTCGGGTCCTAGTTCTGCTAACTATGGCTACACCTTC.

This clone appeared a single time. This chain joins TRBV19 and TRBJ2-2, with 15 bases matching TRBD2. Germline values: CDR1 LNHDA, CDR2 SQIVND (reference sequence). This CDR3 region has 21 residues. J lost 4 bases, V lost 9 bases, and 21 bases had no gene match. CDR3 sequence: CASSPGLAGGPKSSSTGELFF. DNA for the CDR3: TGTGCCAGCTCCCCCGGACTAGCGGGAGGGCCAAAATCGTCGTCCACCGGGGAGCTGTTTTTT.

This sequence joins TRBV7-8 and TRBJ2-4, with TRBD2 identical over 14 bases. V gave up 5 bases and J gave up 10 bases; unmatched junction bases: 10. This CDR3 has 16 amino acids. Germline V gives CDR1 SGHVS, CDR2 FQNEAQ. CDR3 amino acids: CASSTGTSGSTLIQYF. DNA for the CDR3: TGTGCCAGCAGCACGGGGACTAGCGGGAGCACCCTAATTCAGTACTTC.

This clone appeared a few times. V and J are TRBV29-1 and TRBJ1-1; D not certain. Germline V gene lookup returns CDR1 SQVTM and CDR2 ANQGSEA. Trimming cost V 7 bases and J 0 bases, with 12 bases left between them. The CDR3 loop spans 13 amino acids. CDR3 sequence: CSGAPRLNTEAFF. In DNA, the CDR3 is TGCAGCGGTGCACCGAGGCTGAACACTGAAGCTTTCTTT. The whole variable domain, remainder taken from reference TRBV29-1 and TRBJ1-1, is SAVISQKPSRDICQRGTSLTIQCQVDSQVTMMFWYRQQPGQSLTLIATANQGSEATYESGFVIDKFPISRPNLTFSTLTVSNMSPEDSSIYLCSGAPRLNTEAFFGQGTRLTVV.

The genes are TRBV28 and TRBJ1-4; 10 nucleotides line up with TRBD1. Germline V gives CDR1 MDHEN, CDR2 SYDVKM. V trimming: 6 bases; J trimming: 7 bases; junction bases outside the gene matches: 8. The CDR3 is made up of 15 amino acids. The CDR3 DNA reads as TGTGCCAGCAGACCTATGACAGGGGGCCTTGAAAAACTGTTTTTT. Translating gives CASRPMTGGLEKLFF.

This clone showed up just a few times. This sequence joins TRBV27 and TRBJ2-1; tentatively, D is TRBD2 (6 bases). CDR1 and CDR2 (germline): MNHEY, SMNVEV (reference sequence). CDR3 length equals 15 residues. V was cut by 1 base and J by 5 bases, with 12 bases left in between. The CDR3 DNA reads TGTGCCAGCAGTTTATGGGGACTCCAAAACAATGAGCAGTTCTTC. Protein sequence: CASSLWGLQNNEQFF.

The chain carries TRBV19 and TRBJ1-5, with D unresolved. V was trimmed by 5 bases and J by 4 bases, leaving 6 bases between them. The CDR3 extends over 12 amino acids. From germline, CDR1 is LNHDA and CDR2 SQIVND (reference sequence). The CDR3 spells CASSYDNQPQHF. Here the CDR3 DNA reads TGTGCCAGTAGTTACGATAATCAGCCCCAGCATTTT. The variable domain in full, with the rest retrieved from reference TRBV19 and TRBJ1-5, is DGGITQSPKYLFRKEGQNVTLSCEQNLNHDAMYWYRQDPGQGLRLIYYSQIVNDFQKGDIAEGYSVSREKKESFPLTVTSAQKNPTAFYLCASSYDNQPQHFGDGTRLSIL.

The CDR3 spells CASTRTGPYGYTF. The CDR3 DNA follows: TGTGCCAGCACAAGGACAGGGCCCTATGGCTACACCTTC. This sequence joins TRBV28 and TRBJ1-2; the match to TRBD1 covers 8 bases. Germline CDR1 reads MDHEN; CDR2 reads SYDVKM. Trimming took 7 bases from V and 4 from J; bases not matched to a gene: 5. CDR3 length: 13 residues.

This sequence joins TRBV5-1 and TRBJ2-1, with D perhaps being TRBD1 or TRBD2 (5 bases each). Germline CDR1 and CDR2: SGHRS and YFSETQ. The V end lost 4 bases, the J end lost 3 bases, and 8 bases lay between the germline ends. This CDR3 has 13 amino acids. CDR3 coding DNA: TGCGCCAGCAGCAGGGACCACTACAATGAGCAGTTCTTC. This sequence encodes CASSRDHYNEQFF.

The rearrangement joins TRBV27 to TRBJ1-1, with D maybe TRBD1 (6 bases). The germline V and J ends were trimmed by 8 bases and 5 bases, with 18 bases remaining between them. This CDR3 is 14 amino acids long. Germline CDR1 is MNHEY and CDR2 is SMNVEV (reference sequence). In DNA form, the CDR3 reads TGTGCCAGCCGAAGGGTCACGAGGGGGACTGAAGCTTTCTTT. As protein: CASRRVTRGTEAFF.

The rearrangement uses TRBV19 and TRBJ1-4; TRBD1 might be the D (5 bases). From germline, CDR1 is LNHDA and CDR2 SQIVND (reference sequence). The CDR3 totals 13 residues. V was clipped by 10 bases and J by 7 bases, with 16 bases between them. CDR3 nucleotides: TGTGCCACTAGACAGTTACAGAGTGAAAAACTGTTTTTT. Translation gives CATRQLQSEKLFF.

This chain joins TRBV2 and TRBJ1-2; no reliable D call. The CDR3 is 15 residues long. The germline V and J ends were trimmed by 0 bases and 7 bases, with 15 bases remaining between them. Germline V gives CDR1 SNHLY, CDR2 FYNNEI. CDR3 bases: TGTGCCAGCAGTGAAGCGCTTAATGGGGTCTCTGGCTACACCTTC. It codes for CASSEALNGVSGYTF.

This sequence joins TRBV18 and TRBJ2-2; D may match TRBD1 or TRBD2 (5 bases each). Germline CDR1 KGHSH, CDR2 LQKENI. The V and J ends lost 6 bases and 8 bases respectively, with 16 bases between them. The CDR3 spans 14 residues. The CDR3 is CASSFGTEEGELFF. CDR3 DNA sequence: TGTGCCAGCTCCTTTGGGACCGAAGAAGGGGAGCTGTTTTTT.

V and J are TRBV5-1 and TRBJ2-3; D perhaps matches TRBD2 (6 bases). CDR1 is SGHRS and CDR2 is YFSETQ in the germline V gene. V was clipped by 2 bases and J by 0 bases, with 10 bases between them. There are 15 residues in the CDR3. The CDR3, as DNA: TGCGCCAGCAGCTTTTATAGCGGCAGCACAGATACGCAGTATTTT. It yields the protein CASSFYSGSTDTQYF. Looking up the rest from reference TRBV5-1 and TRBJ2-3 gives the full variable domain: KAGVTQTPRYLIKTRGQQVTLSCSPISGHRSVSWYQQTPGQGLQFLFEYFSETQRNKGNFPGRFSGRQFSNSRSEMNVSTLELGDSALYLCASSFYSGSTDTQYFGPGTRLTVL.

This clone was seen once. This sequence joins TRBV5-8 and TRBJ2-2; tentatively, D is TRBD1 (6 bases). This CDR3 has 13 amino acids. Between the trimmed V and J ends, which lost 4 bases and 6 bases, there was a span of 10 bases. CDR1 and CDR2 (germline): SGHTS, YDEGEE. The CDR3 bases are TGTGCCAGCAGCGGTTACAGGGCCGGGGAGCTGTTTTTT. Its translation is CASSGYRAGELFF.